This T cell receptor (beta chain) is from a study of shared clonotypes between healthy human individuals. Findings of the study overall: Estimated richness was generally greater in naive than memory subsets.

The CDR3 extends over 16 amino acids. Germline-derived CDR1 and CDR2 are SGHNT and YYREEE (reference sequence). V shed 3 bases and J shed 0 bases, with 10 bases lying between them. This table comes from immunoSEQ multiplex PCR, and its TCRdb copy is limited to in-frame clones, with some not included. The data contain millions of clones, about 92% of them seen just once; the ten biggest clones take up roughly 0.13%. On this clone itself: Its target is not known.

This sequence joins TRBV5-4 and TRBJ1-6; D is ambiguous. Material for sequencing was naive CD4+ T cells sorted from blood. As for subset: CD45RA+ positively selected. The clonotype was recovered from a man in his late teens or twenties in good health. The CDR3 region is CASSSSISSYNSPLHF. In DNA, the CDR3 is TGTGCCAGCAGCTCCTCGATTAGCTCCTATAATTCACCCCTCCACTTT.